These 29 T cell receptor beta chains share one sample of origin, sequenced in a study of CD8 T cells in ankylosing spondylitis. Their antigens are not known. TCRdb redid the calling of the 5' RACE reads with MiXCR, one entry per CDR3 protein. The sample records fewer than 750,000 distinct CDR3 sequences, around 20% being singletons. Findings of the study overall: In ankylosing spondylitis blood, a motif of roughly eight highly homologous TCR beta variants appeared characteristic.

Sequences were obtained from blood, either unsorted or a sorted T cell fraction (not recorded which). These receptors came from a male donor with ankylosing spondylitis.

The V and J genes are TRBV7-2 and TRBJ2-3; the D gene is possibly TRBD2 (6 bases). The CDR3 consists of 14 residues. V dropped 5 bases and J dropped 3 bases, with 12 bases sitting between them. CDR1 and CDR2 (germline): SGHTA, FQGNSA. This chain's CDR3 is CASSPRRETDTQYF. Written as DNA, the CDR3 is TGTGCCAGCAGCCCGAGGAGGGAGACAGATACGCAGTATTTT.

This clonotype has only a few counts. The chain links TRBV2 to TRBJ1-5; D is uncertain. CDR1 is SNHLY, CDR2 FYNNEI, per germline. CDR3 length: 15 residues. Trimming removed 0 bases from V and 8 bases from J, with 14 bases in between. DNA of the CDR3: TGTGCCAGCAGTGAAGCACATGGAGAGTGGGAGCCCCAGCATTTT. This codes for CASSEAHGEWEPQHF.

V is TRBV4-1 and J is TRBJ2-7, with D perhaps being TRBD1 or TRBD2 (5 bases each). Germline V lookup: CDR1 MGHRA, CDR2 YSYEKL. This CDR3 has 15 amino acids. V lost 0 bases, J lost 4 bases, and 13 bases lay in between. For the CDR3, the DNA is TGCGCCAGCAGCCAAGATAAGGGGACGGTGTACGAGCAGTACTTC. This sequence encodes CASSQDKGTVYEQYF.

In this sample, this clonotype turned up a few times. CDR3 DNA sequence: TGCAGTGCTCCTCGGACAGGCTTCATGAACACTGAAGCTTTCTTT. It yields the protein CSAPRTGFMNTEAFF. The chain joins TRBV20-1 to TRBJ1-1; 7 bases fit TRBD1. The CDR3 loop spans 15 amino acids. Germline trimming cut 5 bases from V and 0 bases from J; bases unmatched to any gene: 9. Germline loops: CDR1 DFQATT, CDR2 SNEGSKA (reference sequence).

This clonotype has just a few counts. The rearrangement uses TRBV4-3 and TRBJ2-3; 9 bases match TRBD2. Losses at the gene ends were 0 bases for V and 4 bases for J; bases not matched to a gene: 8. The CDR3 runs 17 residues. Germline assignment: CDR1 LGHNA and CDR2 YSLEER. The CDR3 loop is CASSQDRGGRAADTQYF. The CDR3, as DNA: TGCGCCAGCAGCCAAGATCGTGGCGGGAGGGCCGCAGATACGCAGTATTTT.

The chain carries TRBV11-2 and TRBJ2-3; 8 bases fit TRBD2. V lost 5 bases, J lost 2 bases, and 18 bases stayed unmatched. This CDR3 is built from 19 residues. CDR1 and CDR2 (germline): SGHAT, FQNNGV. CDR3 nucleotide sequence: TGTGCCAGCAGCCACCCCGAAGGGGCAGCGGGGGCCCCCACAGATACGCAGTATTTT. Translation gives CASSHPEGAAGAPTDTQYF. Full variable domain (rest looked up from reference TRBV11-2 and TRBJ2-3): EAGVAQSPRYKIIEKRQSVAFWCNPISGHATLYWYQQILGQGPKLLIQFQNNGVVDDSQLPKDRFSAERLKGVDSTLKIQPAKLEDSAVYLCASSHPEGAAGAPTDTQYFGPGTRLTVL.

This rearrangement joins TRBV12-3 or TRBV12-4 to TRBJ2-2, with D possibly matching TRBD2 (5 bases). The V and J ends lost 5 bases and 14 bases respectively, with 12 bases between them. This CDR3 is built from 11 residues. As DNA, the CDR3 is TGTGCCAGCAGTCAAACTAGAAACCTGTTTTTT. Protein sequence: CASSQTRNLFF.

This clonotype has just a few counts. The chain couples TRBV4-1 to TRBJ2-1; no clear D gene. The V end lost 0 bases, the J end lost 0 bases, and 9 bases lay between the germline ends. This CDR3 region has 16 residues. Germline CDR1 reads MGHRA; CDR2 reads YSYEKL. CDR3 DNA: TGCGCCAGCAGCCAAGATTGGAGCAGCTCCTACAATGAGCAGTTCTTC. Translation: CASSQDWSSSYNEQFF.

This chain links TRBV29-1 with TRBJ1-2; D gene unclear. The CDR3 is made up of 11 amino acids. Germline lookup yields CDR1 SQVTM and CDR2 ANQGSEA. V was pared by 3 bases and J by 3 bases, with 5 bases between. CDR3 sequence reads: CSVETYYGYTF. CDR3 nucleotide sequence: TGCAGCGTTGAGACCTACTATGGCTACACCTTC.

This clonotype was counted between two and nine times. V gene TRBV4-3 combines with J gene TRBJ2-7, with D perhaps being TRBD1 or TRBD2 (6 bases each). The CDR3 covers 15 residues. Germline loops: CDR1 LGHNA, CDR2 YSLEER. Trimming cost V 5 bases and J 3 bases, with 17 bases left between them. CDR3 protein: CASSSRWGASYEQYF. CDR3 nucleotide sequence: TGCGCCAGCAGCAGTCGGTGGGGGGCTAGCTACGAGCAGTACTTC.

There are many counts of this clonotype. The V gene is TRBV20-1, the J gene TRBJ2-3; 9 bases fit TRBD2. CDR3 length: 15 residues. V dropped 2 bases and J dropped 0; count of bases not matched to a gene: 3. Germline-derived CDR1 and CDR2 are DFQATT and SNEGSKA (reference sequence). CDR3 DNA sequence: TGCAGTGCTAGACTCGGGACTAGCAGCACAGATACGCAGTATTTT. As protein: CSARLGTSSTDTQYF.

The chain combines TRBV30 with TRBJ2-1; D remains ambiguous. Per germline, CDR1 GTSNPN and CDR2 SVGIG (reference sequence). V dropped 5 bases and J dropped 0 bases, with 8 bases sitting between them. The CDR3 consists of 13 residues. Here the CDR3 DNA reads TGTGCCTGGCTGGGCAGCTCCTACAATGAGCAGTTCTTC. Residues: CAWLGSSYNEQFF.

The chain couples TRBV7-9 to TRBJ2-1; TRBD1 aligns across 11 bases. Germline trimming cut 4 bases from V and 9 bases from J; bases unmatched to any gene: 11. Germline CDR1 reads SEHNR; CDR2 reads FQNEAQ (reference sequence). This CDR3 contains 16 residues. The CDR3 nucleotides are TGTGCCAGCAGCTCTGCCGGACAGGGGGCTATGGGTGAGCAGTTCTTC. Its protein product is CASSSAGQGAMGEQFF.

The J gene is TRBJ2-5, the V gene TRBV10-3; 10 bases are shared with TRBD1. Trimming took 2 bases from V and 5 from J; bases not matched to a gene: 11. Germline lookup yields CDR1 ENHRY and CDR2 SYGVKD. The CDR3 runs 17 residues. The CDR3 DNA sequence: TGTGCCATCAGTGAGACGACTACGACAGGGGGCTGGGAGACCCAGTACTTC. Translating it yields CAISETTTTGGWETQYF.

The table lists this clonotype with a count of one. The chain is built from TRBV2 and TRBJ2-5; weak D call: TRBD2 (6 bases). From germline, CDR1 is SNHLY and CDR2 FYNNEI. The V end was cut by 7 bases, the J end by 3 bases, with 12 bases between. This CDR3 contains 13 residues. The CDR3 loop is CASISGGEETQYF. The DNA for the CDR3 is TGTGCCAGCATCTCAGGCGGGGAAGAGACCCAGTACTTC.

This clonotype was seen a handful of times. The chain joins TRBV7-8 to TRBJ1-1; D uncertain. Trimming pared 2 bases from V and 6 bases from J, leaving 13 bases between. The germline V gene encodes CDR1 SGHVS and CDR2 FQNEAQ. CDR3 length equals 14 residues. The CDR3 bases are TGTGCCAGCAGCTTATTTCCAGGCCCCCCTGAAGCTTTCTTT. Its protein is CASSLFPGPPEAFF.

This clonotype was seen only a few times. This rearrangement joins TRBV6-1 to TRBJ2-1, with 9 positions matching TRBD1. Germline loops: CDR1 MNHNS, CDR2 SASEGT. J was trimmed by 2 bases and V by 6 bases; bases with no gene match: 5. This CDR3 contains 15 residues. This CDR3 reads CASRTDRGPYNEQFF. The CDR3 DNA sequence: TGTGCCAGCAGAACGGACAGGGGACCCTACAATGAGCAGTTCTTC.

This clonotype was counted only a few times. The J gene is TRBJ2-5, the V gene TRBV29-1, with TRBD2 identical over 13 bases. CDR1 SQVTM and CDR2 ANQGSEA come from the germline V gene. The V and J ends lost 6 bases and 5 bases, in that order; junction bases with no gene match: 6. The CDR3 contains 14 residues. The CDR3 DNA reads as TGCAGCGTCCAAGGACTAGCGGGAGATGAGACCCAGTACTTC. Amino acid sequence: CSVQGLAGDETQYF.

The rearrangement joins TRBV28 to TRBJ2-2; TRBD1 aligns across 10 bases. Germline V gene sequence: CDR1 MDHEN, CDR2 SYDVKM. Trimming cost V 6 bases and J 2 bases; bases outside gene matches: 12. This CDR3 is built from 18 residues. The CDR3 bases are TGTGCCAGCAGCCCAGATTTAGGGACAGGGGCCAACACCGGGGAGCTGTTTTTT. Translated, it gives CASSPDLGTGANTGELFF. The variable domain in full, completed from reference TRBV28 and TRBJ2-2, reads DVKVTQSSRYLVKRTGEKVFLECVQDMDHENMFWYRQDPGLGLRLIYFSYDVKMKEKGDIPEGYSVSREKKERFSLILESASTNQTSMYLCASSPDLGTGANTGELFFGEGSRLTVL.

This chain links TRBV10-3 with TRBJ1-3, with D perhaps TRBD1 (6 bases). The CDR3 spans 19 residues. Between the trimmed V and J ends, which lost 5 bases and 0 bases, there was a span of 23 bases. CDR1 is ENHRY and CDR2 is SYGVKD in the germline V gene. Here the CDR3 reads CAISLIGGGKQYSGNTIYF. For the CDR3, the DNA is TGTGCCATCAGTTTAATAGGAGGGGGTAAGCAGTACTCTGGAAACACCATATATTTT.

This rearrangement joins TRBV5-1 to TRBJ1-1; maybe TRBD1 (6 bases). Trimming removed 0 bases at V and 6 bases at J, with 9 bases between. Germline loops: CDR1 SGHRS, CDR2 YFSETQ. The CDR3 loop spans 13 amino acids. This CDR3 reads CASSLVRGSEAFF. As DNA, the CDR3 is TGCGCCAGCAGCTTGGTGAGGGGGTCTGAAGCTTTCTTT.

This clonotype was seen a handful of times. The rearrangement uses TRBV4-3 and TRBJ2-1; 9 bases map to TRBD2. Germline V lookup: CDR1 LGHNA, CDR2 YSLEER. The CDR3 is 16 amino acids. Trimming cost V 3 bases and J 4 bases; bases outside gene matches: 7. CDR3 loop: CASSQGLAPGYNEQFF. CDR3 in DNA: TGCGCCAGCAGCCAGGGACTAGCTCCCGGTTACAATGAGCAGTTCTTC.

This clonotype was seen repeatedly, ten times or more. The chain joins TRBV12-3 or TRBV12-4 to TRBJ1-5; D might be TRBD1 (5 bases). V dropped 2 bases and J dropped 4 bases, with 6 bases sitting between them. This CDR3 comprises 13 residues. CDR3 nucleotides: TGTGCCAGCAGTTTATGGGGGAATCAGCCCCAGCATTTT. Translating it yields CASSLWGNQPQHF.

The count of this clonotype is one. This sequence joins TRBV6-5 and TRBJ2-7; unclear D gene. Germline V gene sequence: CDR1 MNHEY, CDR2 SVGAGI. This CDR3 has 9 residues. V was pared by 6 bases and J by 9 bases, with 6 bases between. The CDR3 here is CASSEAQYF. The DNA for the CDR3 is TGTGCCAGCAGCGAAGCGCAGTACTTC.

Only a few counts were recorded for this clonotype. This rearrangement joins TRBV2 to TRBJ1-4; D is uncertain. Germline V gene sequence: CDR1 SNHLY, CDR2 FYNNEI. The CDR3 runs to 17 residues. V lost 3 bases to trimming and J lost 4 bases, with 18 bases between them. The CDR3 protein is CASSDIQEGIVNEKLFF. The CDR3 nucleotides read TGTGCCAGCAGTGACATTCAGGAAGGGATTGTTAATGAAAAACTGTTTTTT.

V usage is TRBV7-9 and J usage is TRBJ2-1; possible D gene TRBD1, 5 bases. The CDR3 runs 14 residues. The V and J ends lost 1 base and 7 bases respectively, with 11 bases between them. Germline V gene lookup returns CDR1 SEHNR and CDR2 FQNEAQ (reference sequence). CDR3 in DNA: TGTGCCAGCAGCTTAGGGGCGGACACGAATGAGCAGTTCTTC. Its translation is CASSLGADTNEQFF.

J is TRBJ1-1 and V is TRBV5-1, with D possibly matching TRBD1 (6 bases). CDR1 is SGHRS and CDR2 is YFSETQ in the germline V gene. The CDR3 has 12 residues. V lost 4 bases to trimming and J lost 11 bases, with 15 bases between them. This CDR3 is CASSVHRACAFF. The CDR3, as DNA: TGCGCCAGCAGCGTCCACAGGGCTTGTGCTTTCTTT.

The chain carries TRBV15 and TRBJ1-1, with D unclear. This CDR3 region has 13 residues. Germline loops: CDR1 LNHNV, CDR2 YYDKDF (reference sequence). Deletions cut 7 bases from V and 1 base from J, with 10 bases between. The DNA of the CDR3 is TGTGCCACCATCGGGCAGCCGAACACTGAAGCTTTCTTT. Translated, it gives CATIGQPNTEAFF. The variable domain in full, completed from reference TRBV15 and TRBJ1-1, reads DAMVIQNPRYQVTQFGKPVTLSCSQTLNHNVMYWYQQKSSQAPKLLFHYYDKDFNNEADTPDNFQSRRPNTSFCFLDIRSPGLGDTAMYLCATIGQPNTEAFFGQGTRLTVV.

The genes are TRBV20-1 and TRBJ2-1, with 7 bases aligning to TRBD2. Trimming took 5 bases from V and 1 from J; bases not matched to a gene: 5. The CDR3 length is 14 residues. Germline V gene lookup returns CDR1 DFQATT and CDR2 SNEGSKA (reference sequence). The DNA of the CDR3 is TGCAGTGCTCCGTCCGGGGGGTCCTACAATGAGCAGTTCTTC. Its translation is CSAPSGGSYNEQFF.